This T cell receptor beta chain was documented in a study of T-cell memory formation after mild COVID-19. The wider study: Clusters were largely donor specific.

Using constant-segment primers, 5'RACE produced TCR alpha and TCR beta cDNA libraries carrying sample barcodes and UMIs. MiXCR was run by TCRdb on the 5' RACE reads, yielding one entry per CDR3 protein. In the table there are hundreds of thousands of distinct CDR3 sequences, around 21% of which are singletons. Overall study results and limits: Researchers report contracting CD4+ clones mostly in CM and EM, with CD8+ clones in EMRA.

The ends were cut back, 1 base at V and 6 bases at J, with 15 bases in the middle. CDR3 length equals 16 residues. Germline values: CDR1 SGHAT, CDR2 FQNNGV. Only a few counts were recorded for this clonotype. Its specificity is unknown. The sample was PBMCs or a T cell subset sorted from them (not recorded which). The receptor's source is an adult woman who had mild COVID-19 (a few samples of this study predate the infection). Cell type and time point are not known. The chain carries TRBV11-2 and TRBJ2-2; D perhaps matches TRBD2 (6 bases). CDR3 region: CASSLVTGTRPGELFF. CDR3 DNA sequence: TGTGCCAGCAGCTTAGTTACCGGGACTCGTCCCGGGGAGCTGTTTTTT.